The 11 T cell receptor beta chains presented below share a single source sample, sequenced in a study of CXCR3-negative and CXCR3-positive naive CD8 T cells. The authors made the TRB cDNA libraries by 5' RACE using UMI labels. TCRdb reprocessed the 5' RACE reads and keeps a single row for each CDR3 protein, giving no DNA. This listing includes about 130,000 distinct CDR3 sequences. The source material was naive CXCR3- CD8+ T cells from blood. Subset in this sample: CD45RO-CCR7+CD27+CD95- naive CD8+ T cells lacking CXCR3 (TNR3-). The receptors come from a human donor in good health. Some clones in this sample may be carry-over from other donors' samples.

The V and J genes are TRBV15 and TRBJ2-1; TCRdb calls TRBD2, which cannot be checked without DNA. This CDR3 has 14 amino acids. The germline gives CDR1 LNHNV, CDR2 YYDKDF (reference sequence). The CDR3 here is CATSKREGNNEQFF.

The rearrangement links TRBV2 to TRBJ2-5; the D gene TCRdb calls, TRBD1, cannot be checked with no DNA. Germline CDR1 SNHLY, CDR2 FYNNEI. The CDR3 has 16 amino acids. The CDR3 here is CASSGPRWDRGETQYF. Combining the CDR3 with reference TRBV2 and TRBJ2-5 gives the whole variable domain EPEVTQTPSHQVTQMGQEVILRCVPISNHLYFYWYRQILGQKVEFLVSFYNNEISEKSEIFDDQFSVERPDGSNFTLKIRSTKLEDSAMYFCASSGPRWDRGETQYFGPGTRLLVL.

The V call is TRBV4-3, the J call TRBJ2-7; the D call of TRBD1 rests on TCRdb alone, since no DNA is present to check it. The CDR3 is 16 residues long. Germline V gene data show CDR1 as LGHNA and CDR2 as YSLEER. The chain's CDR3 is CASSQDSVGVSYEQYF.

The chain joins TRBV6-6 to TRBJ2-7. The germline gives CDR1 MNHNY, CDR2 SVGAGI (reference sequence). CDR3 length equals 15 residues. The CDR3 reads CASSYQSGSGYEQYF.

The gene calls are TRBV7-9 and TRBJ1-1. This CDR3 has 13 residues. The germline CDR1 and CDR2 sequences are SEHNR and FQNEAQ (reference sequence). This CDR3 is CASSPVGNTEAFF.

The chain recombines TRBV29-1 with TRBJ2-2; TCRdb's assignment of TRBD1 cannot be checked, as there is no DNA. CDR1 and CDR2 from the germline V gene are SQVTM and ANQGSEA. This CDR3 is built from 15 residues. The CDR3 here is CSVVGKGMGTGELFF.

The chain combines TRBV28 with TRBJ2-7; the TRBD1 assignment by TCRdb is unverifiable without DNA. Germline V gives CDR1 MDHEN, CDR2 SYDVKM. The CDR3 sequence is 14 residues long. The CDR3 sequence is CASSLNRGPWEQYF.

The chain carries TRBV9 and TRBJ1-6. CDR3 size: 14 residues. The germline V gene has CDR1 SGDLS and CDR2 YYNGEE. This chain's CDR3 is CASSVGRANSPLHF.

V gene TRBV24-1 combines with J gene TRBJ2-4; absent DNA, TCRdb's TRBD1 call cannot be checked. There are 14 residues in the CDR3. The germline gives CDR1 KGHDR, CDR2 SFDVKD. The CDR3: CATSIQGPKNIQYF.

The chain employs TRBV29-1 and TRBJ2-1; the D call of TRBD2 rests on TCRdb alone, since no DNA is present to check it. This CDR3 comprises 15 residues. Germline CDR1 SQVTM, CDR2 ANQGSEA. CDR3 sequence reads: CSVERPGLASNEQFF.

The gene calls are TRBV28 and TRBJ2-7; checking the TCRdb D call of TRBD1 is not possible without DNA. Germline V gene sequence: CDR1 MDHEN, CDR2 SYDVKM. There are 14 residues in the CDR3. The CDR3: CASSWTLSAHEQYF.